Listed here are 30 T cell receptor beta chains from one sample, sequenced in a study of neurological immune-mediated disorders. TCRdb reprocessed the 5' RACE reads with MiXCR, giving one entry per CDR3 protein. The sample has 66,000 or so distinct CDR3 sequences, roughly 5% seen once. Sequences were obtained from PBMCs. These receptors were collected from a woman under 40 with multiple sclerosis.

This clonotype showed up many times. V usage is TRBV5-1 and J usage is TRBJ2-7; tentative D call: TRBD2 (5 bases). CDR1 is SGHRS, CDR2 YFSETQ, per germline. This CDR3 has 13 residues. The V end lost 1 base, the J end lost 2 bases, and 7 bases lay between the germline ends. The DNA for the CDR3 is TGCGCCAGCAGCTTGAACGGGGCCTACGAGCAGTACTTC. As protein: CASSLNGAYEQYF.

This clonotype was observed at least ten times. The chain has TRBV28 and TRBJ1-1; possible D gene TRBD1, 6 bases. In germline, CDR1 is MDHEN, CDR2 SYDVKM. The CDR3 runs to 14 residues. Trimming left V 1 base short and J 5 bases short, with 11 bases between. This CDR3 is CASSLYGGGTEAFF. The DNA of the CDR3 is TGTGCCAGCAGTTTATATGGGGGCGGAACTGAAGCTTTCTTT. Full variable domain (missing parts from reference TRBV28 and TRBJ1-1): DVKVTQSSRYLVKRTGEKVFLECVQDMDHENMFWYRQDPGLGLRLIYFSYDVKMKEKGDIPEGYSVSREKKERFSLILESASTNQTSMYLCASSLYGGGTEAFFGQGTRLTVV.

This clonotype was counted ten times or more. The V and J genes are TRBV10-3 and TRBJ2-1; the match to TRBD2 covers 8 bases. Germline assignment: CDR1 ENHRY and CDR2 SYGVKD. CDR3 length: 15 residues. The trim removed 8 bases at V and 8 bases at J, leaving 14 bases unmatched. The CDR3 here is CAIQPQGTGGDEQFF. The DNA of the CDR3 is TGTGCCATCCAACCGCAGGGGACGGGAGGGGATGAGCAGTTCTTC.

A few counts support this clonotype. This may stem from a read error, because a much larger clone lies one nucleotide away. The V and J genes are TRBV28 and TRBJ1-1, with a weak D call TRBD1 (5 bases). V shed 5 bases and J shed 11 bases, with 12 bases lying between them. This CDR3 spans 11 amino acids. The germline CDR1 and CDR2 sequences are MDHEN and SYDVKM. The CDR3 sequence is CASSTGPTAFF. The CDR3 DNA reads as TGTGCCAGCAGTACGGGGCCGACGGCTTTCTTT.

In this sample, this clonotype turned up many times. V gene TRBV12-3 or TRBV12-4 combines with J gene TRBJ1-1; TRBD1 agrees at 7 bases. The CDR3 loop spans 14 amino acids. Germline trimming cut 5 bases from V and 6 bases from J; bases unmatched to any gene: 9. The CDR3 nucleotides are TGTGCCAGCAGTCGAAGAGGGGGCGCGTCTGAAGCTTTCTTT. It yields the protein CASSRRGGASEAFF.

The rearrangement joins TRBV7-2 to TRBJ2-7; D remains ambiguous. The germline V and J ends were trimmed by 1 base and 1 base, with 11 bases remaining between them. The CDR3 length is 15 residues. Per the germline V gene, CDR1 is SGHTA and CDR2 is FQGNSA. The CDR3 loop is CASSLVLSASYEQYF. The CDR3 DNA is TGTGCCAGCAGCTTAGTCCTATCGGCTTCCTACGAGCAGTACTTC.

This clonotype was observed at least ten times. The V call is TRBV25-1, the J call TRBJ2-7, with D hard to call. The CDR3 covers 14 residues. V was shortened by 3 bases and J by 3 bases, with 12 bases between the two germline ends. CDR1 and CDR2 (germline): MGHDK, SYGVNS. DNA for the CDR3: TGTGCCAGCAGTGATCCTTCGGTGGTCTACGAGCAGTACTTC. Protein: CASSDPSVVYEQYF.

This clonotype was recorded many times. The gene calls are TRBV5-1 and TRBJ1-6; 12 nucleotides line up with TRBD1. CDR3 length equals 17 residues. J gave up 5 bases and V 1 base, and 4 bases lay outside the gene matches. Germline V gives CDR1 SGHRS, CDR2 YFSETQ. This CDR3 reads CASSLMGQGADNSPLHF. The DNA of the CDR3 is TGCGCCAGCAGCTTGATGGGACAGGGGGCGGATAATTCACCCCTCCACTTT.

This clonotype was recorded many times. The chain carries TRBV12-3 or TRBV12-4 and TRBJ2-5; D not certain. The CDR3 runs to 13 residues. Trimming cost V 2 bases and J 1 base, with 5 bases left between them. CDR3 in DNA: TGTGCCAGCAGTTTACGGGCCCAAGAGACCCAGTACTTC. Amino acid sequence: CASSLRAQETQYF.

Note on this clonotype: A much larger clone differs by one base, so this may be a read error. This chain connects TRBV7-8 to TRBJ2-3; TRBD2 aligns across 8 bases. Germline V gene lookup returns CDR1 SGHVS and CDR2 FQNEAQ. With V trimmed by 5 bases and J by 2 bases, 9 bases remained unmatched. This CDR3 spans 16 amino acids. The CDR3 loop is CASSKLAGGATDTQYF. Here the CDR3 DNA reads TGTGCCAGCAGCAAACTGGCGGGGGGTGCCACAGATACGCAGTATTTT. The full variable domain, its missing parts supplied by reference TRBV7-8 and TRBJ2-3, is GAGVSQSPRYKVAKRGQDVALRCDPISGHVSLFWYQQALGQGPEFLTYFQNEAQLDKSGLPSDRFFAERPEGSVSTLKIQRTQQEDSAVYLCASSKLAGGATDTQYFGPGTRLTVL.

The chain uses TRBV7-8 and TRBJ1-5, with 10 bases that match TRBD1. The junction had 7 bases not matched to a gene; V was cut back by 5 bases and J by 0 bases. This CDR3 region has 17 residues. Germline V CDR1 and CDR2: SGHVS, FQNEAQ. The CDR3 is CASSLGGTGDSNQPQHF. The CDR3 DNA reads as TGTGCCAGCAGCCTGGGTGGGACAGGGGATAGCAATCAGCCCCAGCATTTT.

V is TRBV9 and J is TRBJ1-1; 10 nucleotides agree with TRBD1. The CDR3 runs 15 residues. Trimming took 1 base from V and 7 from J; bases not matched to a gene: 7. Germline values: CDR1 SGDLS, CDR2 YYNGEE. The CDR3 DNA sequence: TGTGCCAGCAGCGTAACAGCGGACAGGGGGAATGAAGCTTTCTTT. Encoded protein: CASSVTADRGNEAFF.

The chain employs TRBV20-1 and TRBJ2-5; D ambiguous. Per germline, CDR1 DFQATT and CDR2 SNEGSKA (reference sequence). There are 11 residues in the CDR3. The V gene lost 4 bases and the J gene lost 4 bases, with 7 bases spanning the gap. The CDR3 loop is CSANSGETQYF. The CDR3 nucleotides are TGCAGTGCTAACTCCGGAGAGACCCAGTACTTC.

This chain connects TRBV11-2 to TRBJ2-3; D call uncertain. The germline V gene has CDR1 SGHAT and CDR2 FQNNGV. Deletions cut 2 bases from V and 1 base from J, with 7 bases between. The CDR3 length is 14 residues. CDR3 loop: CASSLIVGTDTQYF. CDR3 DNA sequence: TGTGCCAGCAGCTTAATAGTAGGCACAGATACGCAGTATTTT.

This clonotype was seen ten or more times. The chain links TRBV5-1 to TRBJ2-3, with a weak D call TRBD1 (6 bases). This CDR3 is built from 16 residues. CDR1 is SGHRS and CDR2 is YFSETQ in the germline V gene. V lost 2 bases and J lost 1, with 14 bases in between. The CDR3 sequence is CASSLGAGAGTDTQYF. In nucleotides, the CDR3 is TGCGCCAGCAGCTTAGGTGCAGGGGCGGGCACAGATACGCAGTATTTT.

This clonotype was picked up many times. This chain uses TRBV20-1 with TRBJ2-1; 13 positions match TRBD2. There are 15 residues in the CDR3. CDR1 is DFQATT and CDR2 is SNEGSKA in the germline V gene (reference sequence). Unmatched junction bases numbered 7, after V lost 3 bases and J lost 8 bases. The CDR3 loop reads CSASPTSGGIYEQFF. The CDR3 DNA sequence: TGCAGTGCTAGCCCGACTAGCGGGGGGATCTATGAGCAGTTCTTC.

This clonotype was observed at least ten times. The chain carries TRBV24-1 and TRBJ1-5, with unresolved D. CDR1 and CDR2 from the germline V gene are KGHDR and SFDVKD. Trimming took 5 bases from V and 9 from J, leaving 13 bases between them. The CDR3 sequence is 13 residues long. Written as DNA, the CDR3 is TGTGCCACCAGTGTCCCTGGAAGTGGGCCCCAGCATTTT. This gives the protein CATSVPGSGPQHF.

The chain joins TRBV30 to TRBJ1-1; TRBD1 matches 11 bases. The CDR3 is 16 residues long. Germline V lookup: CDR1 GTSNPN, CDR2 SVGIG (reference sequence). The junction had 12 bases not matched to a gene; V was cut back by 1 base and J by 8 bases. Here the CDR3 reads CAWSASDRGRWSEAFF. CDR3 DNA sequence: TGTGCCTGGAGTGCCTCGGACAGGGGGCGATGGTCAGAAGCTTTCTTT. Using reference TRBV30 and TRBJ1-1 for the parts outside the CDR3, the full variable domain is SQTIHQWPATLVQPVGSPLSLECTVEGTSNPNLYWYRQAAGRGLQLLFYSVGIGQISSEVPQNLSASRPQDRQFILSSKKLLLSDSGFYLCAWSASDRGRWSEAFFGQGTRLTVV.

The rearrangement uses TRBV5-1 and TRBJ2-7, with 7 nucleotides matching TRBD1. V lost 2 bases and J lost 2; bases outside the gene matches: 4. The germline CDR1 and CDR2 sequences are SGHRS and YFSETQ. The CDR3 is 14 amino acids. For the CDR3, the DNA is TGCGCCAGCAGCTTTACGACAGGGACCTACGAGCAGTACTTC. As protein: CASSFTTGTYEQYF.

Ten or more counts support this clonotype. The gene calls are TRBV5-1 and TRBJ2-3; no clear D. This CDR3 is built from 14 residues. V dropped 1 base and J dropped 0 bases, with 6 bases sitting between them. Germline lookup yields CDR1 SGHRS and CDR2 YFSETQ. The CDR3 loop is CASSLYSSTDTQYF. CDR3 bases: TGCGCCAGCAGCTTGTATAGTAGCACAGATACGCAGTATTTT.

The sample holds many counts of this clonotype. V is TRBV20-1 and J is TRBJ1-2, with TRBD1 as a possible D gene (5 bases). V was trimmed by 0 bases and J by 0 bases, leaving 14 bases between them. The germline V gene has CDR1 DFQATT and CDR2 SNEGSKA (reference sequence). The CDR3 sequence is 16 residues long. The DNA for the CDR3 is TGCAGTGCTAGAGATCAGAGGGGAGGAACTAACTATGGCTACACCTTC. Translated: CSARDQRGGTNYGYTF.

This clonotype was seen ten or more times. This sequence joins TRBV28 and TRBJ2-1, with D possibly TRBD2 on 5 matching bases. The germline CDR1 and CDR2 sequences are MDHEN and SYDVKM. This CDR3 is 13 amino acids long. With 1 base removed from V and 9 bases from J, the gap between germline ends came to 10 bases. CDR3 sequence: CASSLLEEVEQFF. Written as DNA, the CDR3 is TGTGCCAGCAGTTTATTAGAGGAGGTTGAGCAGTTCTTC.

This clonotype was observed at least ten times. The V call is TRBV20-1, the J call TRBJ2-1; a possible D gene is TRBD2 (7 bases). The CDR3 has 15 amino acids. The germline V and J ends were trimmed by 0 bases and 5 bases, with 14 bases remaining between them. In germline, CDR1 is DFQATT, CDR2 SNEGSKA (reference sequence). This CDR3 is CSARDWGGRDNEQFF. CDR3 coding DNA: TGCAGTGCTAGAGATTGGGGGGGGCGAGACAATGAGCAGTTCTTC.

This clonotype was seen repeatedly, ten times or more. The chain links TRBV6-1 to TRBJ2-3, with 12 bases that match TRBD2. V was clipped by 2 bases and J by 4 bases; unmatched bases: 1. Germline CDR1 MNHNS, CDR2 SASEGT. This CDR3 is 15 amino acids long. The CDR3 loop is CASSELAGGPDTQYF. The CDR3 nucleotides are TGTGCCAGCAGTGAACTAGCGGGGGGGCCAGATACGCAGTATTTT.

Comment on this clonotype: Germline and junction disagree at one end, which may indicate a read error. This chain joins TRBV2 and TRBJ1-5, with a weak D call TRBD1 (6 bases). The CDR3 sequence is 13 residues long. CDR1 and CDR2 from the germline V gene are SNHLY and FYNNEI. The CDR3 spells CASSEAGWGPQNF. In nucleotides, the CDR3 is TGTGCCAGCAGTGAAGCGGGGTGGGGGCCCCAGAATTTT. Together with reference TRBV2 and TRBJ1-5, the CDR3 gives the full variable domain: EPEVTQTPSHQVTQMGQEVILRCVPISNHLYFYWYRQILGQKVEFLVSFYNNEISEKSEIFDDQFSVERPDGSNFTLKIRSTKLEDSAMYFCASSEAGWGPQNFGDGTRLSIL.

Concerning this clonotype: At one end the junction does not follow the germline gene, possibly because of a read error. The genes are TRBV10-2 and TRBJ1-6; D is uncertain. The CDR3 sequence is 13 residues long. Germline V lookup: CDR1 WSHSY, CDR2 SAAADI. The CDR3: CASSESNHRQLNF. The CDR3 region has the DNA TGCGCCAGCAGTGAGTCGAACCATCGGCAGCTCAACTTT.

This clonotype was detected many times. V and J are TRBV7-9 and TRBJ2-5; D not resolved. Between the trimmed V and J ends, which lost 4 bases and 5 bases, there was a span of 5 bases. The CDR3 contains 11 residues. Germline values: CDR1 SEHNR, CDR2 FQNEAQ (reference sequence). CDR3 amino acids: CASSSVETQYF. CDR3 in DNA: TGTGCCAGCAGCTCGGTCGAGACCCAGTACTTC.

This clonotype was seen at least ten times. The genes are TRBV5-1 and TRBJ2-2; no definite D call. The CDR3 spans 17 residues. Trimming removed 4 bases at V and 0 bases at J, with 16 bases between. Germline V gene sequence: CDR1 SGHRS, CDR2 YFSETQ. CDR3 nucleotides: TGCGCCAGCAGCCCCATCCGGCTAGGCTCGAACACCGGGGAGCTGTTTTTT. This codes for CASSPIRLGSNTGELFF.

This rearrangement joins TRBV7-2 to TRBJ2-7; unclear D gene. Germline lookup yields CDR1 SGHTA and CDR2 FQGNSA. The CDR3 is 14 amino acids. Trimming took 0 bases from V and 3 from J, leaving 9 bases between them. This CDR3 reads CASSLAPESYEQYF. CDR3 nucleotides: TGTGCCAGCAGCTTAGCCCCGGAGAGCTACGAGCAGTACTTC.

This clonotype was seen at least ten times. The chain joins TRBV20-1 to TRBJ1-5; no definite D call. V gave up 5 bases and J gave up 0 bases, with 11 bases separating them. This CDR3 has 14 residues. CDR1 and CDR2 (germline): DFQATT, SNEGSKA (reference sequence). Here the CDR3 reads CSASPHFSNQPQHF. The CDR3 coding sequence is TGCAGTGCTTCTCCACACTTTAGCAATCAGCCCCAGCATTTT.